This T cell receptor (beta chain) originates from a study of cytomegalovirus exposure and HLA in healthy donors (dated by TCRdb to 2015 to 2018). Regarding the complete study: An earlier analysis of about 530 of the donors reported approximately 260 Gb of sequence data and around 100 million unique TCR beta sequences obtained from around 170 million T cells. HLA typing included class I and class II loci at four-digit resolution. An early release covering more than 500 HLA-typed donors comprised approximately 300 gigabases of sequencing data and around 85 million unique TCR sequences. The number of typed donors differed by locus: 629-630 for A, B, C, DRB1 and DQB1; 522 for DQA1; 606 for DPA1; and about 450 for DPB1. The study used immunosequencing to profile the T cell repertoires of around 600 subjects and linked those repertoires to cytomegalovirus serostatus. A separate validation cohort of 100 to 150 different subjects was used in addition to the approximately 700-subject first cohort. On average, around 240,000 unique TCR beta nucleotide sequences were sequenced per donor among 398 genotyped donors of the cohort, with roughly 18% of those sequences being non-productive. To predict cytomegalovirus infection status, the study combined high-throughput TCR immunosequencing, statistical association of individual TCRs with disease status, and machine learning. Because of strong linkage in the cohort, five DR-DQ haplotypes were treated as single units for association and clustering. To decide whether each TCR beta V gene segment behaved as functional or pseudogenic, an earlier analysis of approximately 600 of the donors relied on high-throughput TCR beta sequencing. A later genetic analysis used genome-wide SNP genotypes for about 55% of the 666 donors, treating that subset as a discovery cohort. The later analysis used no new phenotypic data to find candidate immune exposures, relying instead on TCR beta sequences and their occurrence across donors. A later analysis re-examined previously published TCR beta repertoires from more than 650 donors and added high-resolution HLA genotyping to investigate patterns of TCR occurrence. The study aimed to test whether signatures of past pathogen exposure could be identified by cataloging public T cell receptors. Alongside the repertoire data, information on donor age, sex, ethnicity and CMV serostatus was compiled. Among the roughly 380 genotyped donors, more than 70% belonged to the genetic ancestry cluster associated with self-reported Caucasian donors. All discovery cohort repertoires had been generated on a single sequencing platform. Beyond this particular receptor, the publication reports: In a later analysis, most CMV-associated TCR beta chains were found to appear HLA-restricted, with HLA associations seemingly driven largely by CMV exposure. This cohort had only TCR beta chains sequenced, and the lack of alpha or paired-chain data limited which features could be detected. Three of the identified cytomegalovirus-associated TCR beta chains were confirmed in vitro to be specific for cytomegalovirus antigens. A later analysis reported that several top co-occurrence clusters appeared linked to parvovirus B19, influenza, CMV and Epstein-Barr virus. Presence/absence analyses assumed roughly uniform sequencing depth across donors, an assumption that may not hold. Because counts were too low, 15 to 20 rarely observed V segments, including chromosome 9 orphons, were excluded from the earlier analysis of roughly 580 of the donors. A later analysis found that TCR association rates varied across HLA loci, with DRB1 alleles showing the most associated TCRs and HLA-C alleles the fewest. When HLA alleles, especially DR and DQ, strongly co-occurred, TCR associations were difficult to assign to individual alleles. Some IMGT-functional V segments, including TRBV6-2 and TRBV6-3, could not be distinguished by the 87-base-pair reads and were therefore excluded. The classifier was reported to diagnose cytomegalovirus status with high specificity and sensitivity in both the original cohort and the validation cohort. A later genetic analysis associated a missense DCLRE1C variant with V-gene and J-gene trimming of TCR beta chains, and an independent cohort replicated the association. A cluster of highly shared sequence variants was judged likely to be a technical artifact of the sequencing pipeline. Most TCR sequences were seen in very few donors, while some public TCRs were found in many individuals. Broadly in line with IMGT annotations, most TCR beta V segments showed up in productive rearrangements about 90% or about 30% of the time in an earlier analysis of roughly 590 of the donors. The study gave a list of about 160 TCR beta chains associated with cytomegalovirus. For the cohort, immune exposure information was limited to CMV serostatus. Compared with the roughly 600-donor mean, donors in an Asian-associated ancestry cluster had fewer N-insertions in productive TCRs, according to a later genetic analysis. Specific HLA alleles were associated with 18,000 or so TCR beta sequences at a false discovery rate of 0.05 in a later analysis. Because some donors lacked HLA typing at each locus, the association tests relied only on the typed subset. A further reported finding was that TCR beta sequences accurately predicted the HLA-A and HLA-B alleles for most subjects in the first cohort. In a later analysis, HLA-associated TCR beta chains were found to be more clonally expanded and to have lower generation probabilities than equally common non-associated chains. The authors suggested that the approach could potentially be extended to other disease states and immunological phenotypes. Linkage disequilibrium might explain the correlated functional status among segregating V segments, but an unknown experimental factor could not be ruled out.

Measured from the cysteine to the phenylalanine, the CDR3 is 13 residues long. The CDR3 DNA has 39 bases and is translated from base 1. V trim: 5 bases; J trim: 7 bases; unmatched bases: 5. CDR1 LNHDA and CDR2 SQIVND are derived from the germline V gene (reference sequence). A word on this clone: Which antigen it targets is not known. Base quality data are lacking; no much larger clone is found one base away.

Library creation used the immunoSEQ multiplex PCR assay. For the multiplex PCR, a mixture combining 60 forward primers for TCR Vbeta segments and 13 reverse primers for TCR Jbeta segments was used. The CDR3 region of rearranged TCR beta genes was amplified from genomic DNA by a multiplex PCR assay. The amplified TCR beta libraries were sequenced on the Illumina HiSeq System as 87-base-pair reads. As for the authors' bioinformatics: Across the 500 to 750 repertoires, a later analysis counted tens of millions of unique TCR beta chains, some 11 million of which were shared by at least two donors. Raw reads were error-corrected and collapsed into unique sequences by a nearest-neighbor algorithm in which closely related sequences were merged to remove PCR and sequencing errors. To assign V, D and J gene segments, CDR3 sequences were aligned to IMGT reference sequences. For a sequence to be retained, at least a six-nucleotide match to both a V gene segment and a J gene segment was required. Rearrangements were called productive when the CDR3 lacked stop codons and stayed in frame with V and J; all others were non-productive. Following IMGT convention, CDR3 was defined as the stretch from the second conserved V-encoded cysteine up to the conserved J-encoded phenylalanine. The earlier analysis of around 640 of the donors excluded sequences that lacked an unambiguous match to a single V gene segment. An earlier analysis of a few hundred of the donors called V segments functional above 56.7% productive rearrangements and segregating when the between-donor standard deviation exceeded 5%. A statistical classification framework was developed to diagnose cytomegalovirus status using the catalog of TCR beta chain sequences. In a later analysis, TCR nucleotide sequences were compared against IMGT/GENE-DB human TR gene sequences so that V and J genes could be assigned. Using the TCRdist pipeline, a later analysis assigned CDR3 sequences along with most-parsimonious VDJ recombination scenarios. In a later analysis, each TCR beta chain was defined by its CDR3 amino acid sequence together with its V-gene family, and reads lacking a unique V-gene family were excluded. To address suspected cross-contamination and a sequencing artifact, a later analysis removed 550 to 750 highly shared, low-generation-probability nucleotide sequences. In a later analysis, a clonal expansion index for each public chain was calculated from normalized within-repertoire ranks of inferred template counts. A later analysis computed generation probabilities with a VDJ recombination model fitted to out-of-frame rearrangements, and checked the results against IGoR. Hypergeometric tests were used in a later analysis to score TCR-TCR, TCR-HLA and TCR-CMV co-occurrence, with a repertoire-size bias correction applied to the TCR pairs. In a later analysis, false discovery rates were estimated by permuting HLA or CMV assignments 20 times. In a later analysis, co-occurring TCRs were grouped using DBSCAN, with TCRdist sequence similarity added in when clustering inside HLA-allele-positive subsets. For co-occurrence clustering, repertoires with fewer than 30,000 or more than 120,000 public chains were excluded, along with a handful of repertoires with anomalous nucleotide sharing. As stored in TCRdb, this immuneACCESS dataset retains in-frame rearrangements with V and J assigned. A fraction of the clones does not appear; measured against another copy, unresolved V genes explain less than half of the discrepancy, and the remainder lacks a known reason. Clonal size and the V and J genes are those of that table, whereas D and trimming came from the DNA. For this sample the table gives about 160,000 clones, of which more than 75% were detected only once. The top ten clonotypes cover roughly 10% of the sample.

The cohort comprised some 680 healthy bone marrow donors. At the time of sampling, every cohort member was nominally healthy, though immune exposures that went unrecorded were likely present. The donor tested CMV seropositive and was one of the 289 seropositive cohort members. A peripheral blood sample was provided by each donor, and peripheral blood mononuclear cells were used for TCR beta sequencing. The Qiagen DNeasy Blood Extraction Kit was used to extract genomic DNA from the blood cell samples. The receptor was isolated from a man aged 18 to 35 in good health and CMV-seropositive. The chain was built from TRBV19 and TRBJ2-1; a stretch of 7 junction bases matches TRBD1. The sample taken for sequencing was PBMCs. In nucleotides, the sequence is TGTGCCAGTAGTCAGGGACAGATGAATGAGCAGTTCTTC. Translation gives CASSQGQMNEQFF.